Below, 30 T cell receptor beta chains from the same sample are listed, as sequenced in a study of blood T cell repertoires in COVID-19. This table comes from immunoSEQ multiplex PCR, and its TCRdb copy is limited to in-frame clones, with some not included. The data hold around 140,000 clones, with almost 85% observed a single time. Specimen: peripheral blood. The source of these receptors is a man aged 55-75 years with acute or convalescent COVID-19.

This chain joins TRBV5-1 and TRBJ1-6; 9 nucleotides align to TRBD1. The CDR3 is 16 amino acids. CDR1 and CDR2 (germline): SGHRS, YFSETQ. The V gene end was trimmed by 4 bases and the J gene end by 2 bases; junction bases not matched to a gene: 4. CDR3 in amino acids: CASSERTGAYNSPLHF. The CDR3 DNA follows: TGCGCCAGCAGCGAACGGACAGGGGCCTATAATTCACCCCTCCACTTT.

This rearrangement joins TRBV28 to TRBJ1-1, with D uncertain. Trimming took 2 bases from V and 0 from J, leaving 7 bases between them. Per germline, CDR1 MDHEN and CDR2 SYDVKM. The CDR3 is 14 residues long. The CDR3: CASSLRWLNTEAFF. The CDR3 region has the DNA TGTGCCAGCAGTTTACGATGGCTGAACACTGAAGCTTTCTTT.

This chain links TRBV20-1 with TRBJ2-3; 11 nucleotides line up with TRBD2. V trimming: 3 bases; J trimming: 5 bases; junction bases outside the gene matches: 4. Germline V gives CDR1 DFQATT, CDR2 SNEGSKA (reference sequence). This CDR3 spans 14 amino acids. CDR3 sequence (DNA): TGCAGTGCTAGTCCTAGCGGGAGGCAAGATACGCAGTATTTT. It codes for CSASPSGRQDTQYF.

The rearrangement links TRBV9 to TRBJ2-5; D gene uncertain. The length of the CDR3 is 13 residues. The ends were cut back, 2 bases at V and 2 bases at J, with 7 bases in the middle. Germline lookup yields CDR1 SGDLS and CDR2 YYNGEE. CDR3 sequence: CASSVSQQETQYF. CDR3 bases: TGTGCCAGCAGCGTTAGCCAACAAGAGACCCAGTACTTC.

The rearrangement links TRBV19 to TRBJ2-7, with D perhaps matching TRBD1 (6 bases). The CDR3 is made up of 13 amino acids. Germline lookup yields CDR1 LNHDA and CDR2 SQIVND (reference sequence). Trimming stripped 1 base from V and 4 bases from J, with 8 bases between. The CDR3 here is CASSIGTDYEQYF. In DNA, the CDR3 is TGTGCCAGTAGTATAGGGACAGATTACGAGCAGTACTTC.

The V gene is TRBV6-1, the J gene TRBJ2-1; 11 bases align to TRBD1. The CDR3 length is 15 residues. V lost 2 bases to trimming and J lost 9 bases; unmatched junction nucleotides: 6. Germline CDR1 and CDR2: MNHNS and SASEGT. The CDR3 protein is CASSERTGGYREQFF. The DNA of the CDR3 is TGTGCCAGCAGTGAAAGGACAGGGGGCTATCGTGAGCAGTTCTTC.

This chain links TRBV3-1 (or the pseudogene TRBV3-2) with TRBJ1-1; a possible D gene is TRBD1 (6 bases). The CDR3 spans 14 residues. The germline V gene encodes CDR1 LGHDT and CDR2 YNNKEL (reference sequence). V dropped 1 base and J dropped 5 bases, with 11 bases sitting between them. The CDR3 region has the DNA TGTGCCAGCAGCCAAGGCCAGGGGAAGACTGAAGCTTTCTTT. Translating it yields CASSQGQGKTEAFF.

The chain uses TRBV10-2 and TRBJ1-2; a possible D gene is TRBD1 (5 bases). This CDR3 spans 12 amino acids. V lost 5 bases to trimming and J lost 8 bases, with 12 bases between them. Germline V gives CDR1 WSHSY, CDR2 SAAADI. The CDR3 sequence is CASSRQGGGYTF. DNA for the CDR3: TGCGCCAGCAGTCGTCAGGGAGGAGGCTACACCTTC.

The chain is built from TRBV7-8 and TRBJ1-3; D uncertain. The length of the CDR3 is 14 residues. CDR1 and CDR2 from the germline V gene are SGHVS and FQNEAQ. Trimming left V 1 base short and J 4 bases short, with 8 bases between. CDR3 region: CASSLGGSGNTIYF. As DNA, the CDR3 is TGTGCCAGCAGCTTAGGAGGGAGCGGAAACACCATATATTTT.

The chain carries TRBV12-3 or TRBV12-4 and TRBJ2-7; TRBD2 agrees at 7 bases. Trimming at V came to 2 bases and at J to 3 bases, leaving 1 base not matched to a gene. CDR3 length: 13 residues. The CDR3 loop is CASSLRTSYEQYF. Here the CDR3 DNA reads TGTGCCAGCAGTTTACGGACTAGCTACGAGCAGTACTTC.

This clone was seen a single time. The CDR3 DNA sequence: TGCGCCAGCAGCACCAGGGCCACAGATACGCAGTATTTT. Translation gives CASSTRATDTQYF. The rearrangement joins TRBV5-1 to TRBJ2-3; possible D gene TRBD1, 5 bases. Germline V lookup: CDR1 SGHRS, CDR2 YFSETQ. The CDR3 totals 13 residues. V shed 4 bases and J shed 2 bases, with 8 bases lying between them. Full variable domain (remainder filled in from reference TRBV5-1 and TRBJ2-3): KAGVTQTPRYLIKTRGQQVTLSCSPISGHRSVSWYQQTPGQGLQFLFEYFSETQRNKGNFPGRFSGRQFSNSRSEMNVSTLELGDSALYLCASSTRATDTQYFGPGTRLTVL.

Of note for this clone: At one boundary the junction diverges from the germline segment, which might be a read error. V usage is TRBV11-2 and J usage is TRBJ2-2, with 9 positions matching TRBD2. Per the germline V gene, CDR1 is SGHAT and CDR2 is FQNNGV. The CDR3 sequence is 16 residues long. The CDR3 DNA reads as TGTGCCGGCAGCTCAGGGCTAGCGGGATACACCGGGGAGCTGTTTTTT. Translating it yields CAGSSGLAGYTGELFF. Based on the CDR3 plus reference TRBV11-2 and TRBJ2-2, the full variable domain is EAGVAQSPRYKIIEKRQSVAFWCNPISGHATLYWYQQILGQGPKLLIQFQNNGVVDDSQLPKDRFSAERLKGVDSTLKIQPAKLEDSAVYLCAGSSGLAGYTGELFFGEGSRLTVL.

The J gene is TRBJ2-7, the V gene TRBV7-3, with D hard to call. CDR3 length: 12 amino acids. V was clipped by 0 bases and J by 3 bases, with 3 bases between them. Germline CDR1 is SGHTA and CDR2 is FQGTGA. The CDR3 sequence is CASSLTSYEQYF. The CDR3 nucleotides read TGTGCCAGCAGCTTAACCAGCTACGAGCAGTACTTC.

The chain couples TRBV11-3 to TRBJ2-5; D may be TRBD1 (5 bases). Trimming removed 1 base at V and 1 base at J, with 13 bases between. CDR3 length equals 16 residues. CDR1 SGHNT and CDR2 YENEEA come from the germline V gene. In DNA form, the CDR3 reads TGTGCCAGCAGCTTAGGATCAAGGGGCTCCCAAGAGACCCAGTACTTC. This gives the protein CASSLGSRGSQETQYF.

Details on this clone: Relative to the germline gene, one junction end is altered; a read error may explain this. The CDR3 sequence: CAISESRPGQPIF. In DNA, the CDR3 is TGTGCCATCAGTGAGTCCAGACCGGGACAGCCTATATTC. The J gene is TRBJ2-7, the V gene TRBV10-3; 7 bases match TRBD1. The CDR3 runs 13 residues. The germline gives CDR1 ENHRY, CDR2 SYGVKD.

The V call is TRBV14, the J call TRBJ2-5; D may be TRBD2 (6 bases). V dropped 0 bases and J dropped 0 bases, with 8 bases sitting between them. The germline V gene has CDR1 SGHDN and CDR2 FVKESK. The length of the CDR3 is 15 residues. The CDR3, as DNA: TGTGCCAGCAGCCAAGATAGGGACTACCAAGAGACCCAGTACTTC. It is translated as CASSQDRDYQETQYF.

The rearrangement links TRBV7-3 to TRBJ1-1; 7 positions agree with TRBD1. Trimming at V came to 4 bases and at J to 3 bases, leaving 5 bases not matched to a gene. The CDR3 covers 14 residues. CDR1 is SGHTA and CDR2 is FQGTGA in the germline V gene. CDR3 sequence reads: CASSYAGGDTEAFF. The CDR3 region has the DNA TGTGCCAGCAGCTATGCAGGGGGTGACACTGAAGCTTTCTTT.

As for this clone: The same CDR3 can be traced to other DNA sequences in this sample. The chain couples TRBV5-1 to TRBJ2-2; no clear D. Germline CDR1 and CDR2: SGHRS and YFSETQ. The CDR3 has 14 amino acids. V lost 0 bases, J lost 2 bases, and 5 bases lay in between. This chain's CDR3 is CASSLDRNTGELFF. CDR3 DNA: TGCGCCAGCAGCTTGGACAGAAACACCGGGGAGCTGTTTTTT. Full variable domain (remainder filled in from reference TRBV5-1 and TRBJ2-2): KAGVTQTPRYLIKTRGQQVTLSCSPISGHRSVSWYQQTPGQGLQFLFEYFSETQRNKGNFPGRFSGRQFSNSRSEMNVSTLELGDSALYLCASSLDRNTGELFFGEGSRLTVL.

This rearrangement joins TRBV7-3 to TRBJ2-3; 9 bases line up with TRBD1. Germline CDR1 SGHTA, CDR2 FQGTGA. CDR3 length: 15 residues. V dropped 8 bases and J dropped 0; count of bases not matched to a gene: 6. CDR3 coding DNA: TGTGCCAGCGCTAACAGGGGGCTTAGCACAGATACGCAGTATTTT. Its translation is CASANRGLSTDTQYF.

The chain couples TRBV29-1 to TRBJ1-1; TRBD1 agrees at 7 bases. The CDR3 extends over 11 amino acids. Germline V lookup: CDR1 SQVTM, CDR2 ANQGSEA. V was pared by 7 bases and J by 3 bases, with 2 bases of the junction left unmatched. The CDR3 is CSADRDTEAFF. The CDR3 bases are TGCAGCGCTGACAGGGACACTGAAGCTTTCTTT.

The chain recombines TRBV29-1 with TRBJ2-1; 10 bases agree with TRBD2. The CDR3 is made up of 14 amino acids. V dropped 4 bases and J dropped 7; count of bases not matched to a gene: 7. In germline, CDR1 is SQVTM, CDR2 ANQGSEA. The CDR3 is CSVVGSGRPNEQFF. CDR3 coding DNA: TGCAGCGTTGTGGGTAGCGGGAGGCCGAATGAGCAGTTCTTC.

The chain joins TRBV18 to TRBJ2-5; the match to TRBD1 covers 9 bases. This CDR3 has 16 residues. The V segment lost 5 bases and the J segment 3 bases; nucleotides outside the gene matches: 10. Looked up from germline, CDR1 is KGHSH and CDR2 is LQKENI. CDR3 residues: CASSASLTGGEETQYF. CDR3 nucleotide sequence: TGTGCCAGCTCAGCTTCCCTCACAGGGGGCGAAGAGACCCAGTACTTC. The variable domain in full, completed from reference TRBV18 and TRBJ2-5, reads NAGVMQNPRHLVRRRGQEARLRCSPMKGHSHVYWYRQLPEEGLKFMVYLQKENIIDESGMPKERFSAEFPKEGPSILRIQQVVRGDSAAYFCASSASLTGGEETQYFGPGTRLLVL.

The rearrangement uses TRBV24-1 and TRBJ1-5, with a weak D call TRBD1 (6 bases). The CDR3 contains 14 residues. V lost 4 bases to trimming and J lost 4 bases, with 10 bases between them. CDR1 is KGHDR and CDR2 is SFDVKD in the germline V gene. This CDR3 reads CATSERTVNQPQHF. The CDR3 DNA sequence: TGTGCCACCAGTGAAAGGACAGTTAATCAGCCCCAGCATTTT.

This clone was observed a single time. The chain links TRBV10-3 to TRBJ2-2; D not resolved. Germline CDR1 is ENHRY and CDR2 is SYGVKD. The V end lost 4 bases, the J end lost 4 bases, and 13 bases lay between the germline ends. CDR3 length: 15 residues. Here the CDR3 reads CAISGVVASTGELFF. CDR3 bases: TGTGCCATCAGTGGTGTGGTAGCTTCCACCGGGGAGCTGTTTTTT.

V usage is TRBV5-1 and J usage is TRBJ1-6; 10 positions match TRBD1. CDR1 SGHRS and CDR2 YFSETQ come from the germline V gene. The junction had 6 bases not matched to a gene; V was cut back by 4 bases and J by 8 bases. CDR3 length: 15 amino acids. The CDR3 loop reads CASSERTGGDSPLHF. Here the CDR3 DNA reads TGCGCCAGCAGCGAAAGGACAGGGGGTGATTCACCCCTCCACTTT.

CDR3 loop: CASSLISDRGQETQYF. DNA for the CDR3: TGCGCCAGCAGCTTAATCTCGGACAGGGGTCAAGAGACCCAGTACTTC. The rearrangement joins TRBV5-1 to TRBJ2-5, with 9 bases matching TRBD1. The V gene's germline CDR1 is SGHRS and CDR2 YFSETQ. V gave up 2 bases and J gave up 2 bases; unmatched junction bases: 7. The CDR3 has 16 residues.

This clone was seen only a few times. This rearrangement joins TRBV30 to TRBJ1-5; the match to TRBD1 covers 7 bases. Per germline, CDR1 GTSNPN and CDR2 SVGIG (reference sequence). V was pared by 4 bases and J by 7 bases, with 10 bases of the junction left unmatched. The CDR3 consists of 14 residues. CDR3 DNA sequence: TGTGCCTGGAATCCGACAGGGATGGAGCAGCCCCAGCATTTT. The encoded protein is CAWNPTGMEQPQHF. The whole variable domain, filled in from reference TRBV30 and TRBJ1-5, reads SQTIHQWPATLVQPVGSPLSLECTVEGTSNPNLYWYRQAAGRGLQLLFYSVGIGQISSEVPQNLSASRPQDRQFILSSKKLLLSDSGFYLCAWNPTGMEQPQHFGDGTRLSIL.

The chain recombines TRBV9 with TRBJ1-2; D ambiguous. This CDR3 is 13 amino acids long. Trimming removed 4 bases at V and 0 bases at J, with 7 bases between. From germline, CDR1 is SGDLS and CDR2 YYNGEE. CDR3 DNA sequence: TGTGCCAGCAGCTTCGGGACTAACTATGGCTACACCTTC. It specifies CASSFGTNYGYTF. Drawing the rest from reference TRBV9 and TRBJ1-2, the complete variable domain is DSGVTQTPKHLITATGQRVTLRCSPRSGDLSVYWYQQSLDQGLQFLIQYYNGEERAKGNILERFSAQQFPDLHSELNLSSLELGDSALYFCASSFGTNYGYTFGSGTRLTVV.

The CDR3 region has the DNA TGCGCCAGCAGCTTGGAAGGACACTTGAGCTATGGCTACACCTTC. Its translation: CASSLEGHLSYGYTF. V is TRBV5-1 and J is TRBJ1-2; possible D gene TRBD1, 5 bases. The CDR3 has 15 amino acids. CDR1 and CDR2 from the germline V gene are SGHRS and YFSETQ. V was pared by 0 bases and J by 4 bases, with 13 bases between.

The J gene is TRBJ2-2, the V gene TRBV12-3 or TRBV12-4, with a tentative D call TRBD2 (5 bases). This CDR3 has 13 residues. The V end was cut by 4 bases, the J end by 8 bases, with 11 bases between. The CDR3 is CASSSRRLGELFF. The CDR3, as DNA: TGTGCCAGCAGTTCCCGGAGGTTAGGGGAGCTGTTTTTT.